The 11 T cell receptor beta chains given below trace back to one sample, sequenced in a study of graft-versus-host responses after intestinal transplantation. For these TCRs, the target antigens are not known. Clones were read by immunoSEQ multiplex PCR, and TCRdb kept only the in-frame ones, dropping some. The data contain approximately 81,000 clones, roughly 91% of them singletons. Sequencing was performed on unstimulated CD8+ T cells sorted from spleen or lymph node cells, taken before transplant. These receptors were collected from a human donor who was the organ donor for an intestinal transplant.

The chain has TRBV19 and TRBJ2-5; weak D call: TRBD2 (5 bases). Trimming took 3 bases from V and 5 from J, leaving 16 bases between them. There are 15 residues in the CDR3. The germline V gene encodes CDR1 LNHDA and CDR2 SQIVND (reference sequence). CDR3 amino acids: CASSIGGSPEETQYF. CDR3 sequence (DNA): TGTGCCAGTAGTATCGGAGGATCCCCCGAGGAGACCCAGTACTTC.

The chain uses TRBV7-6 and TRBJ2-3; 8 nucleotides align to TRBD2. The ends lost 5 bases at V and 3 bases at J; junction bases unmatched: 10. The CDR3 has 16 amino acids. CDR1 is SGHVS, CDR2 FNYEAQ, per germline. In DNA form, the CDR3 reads TGTGCCAGCAGCCGACACTCGGGGGGGCCTACAGATACGCAGTATTTT. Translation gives CASSRHSGGPTDTQYF.

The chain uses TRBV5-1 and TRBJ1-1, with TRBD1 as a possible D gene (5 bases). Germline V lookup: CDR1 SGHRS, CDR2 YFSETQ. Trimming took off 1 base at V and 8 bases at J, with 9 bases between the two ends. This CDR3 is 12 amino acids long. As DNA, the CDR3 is TGCGCCAGCAGCTTGATCGGGGGGGAAGCTTTCTTT. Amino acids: CASSLIGGEAFF.

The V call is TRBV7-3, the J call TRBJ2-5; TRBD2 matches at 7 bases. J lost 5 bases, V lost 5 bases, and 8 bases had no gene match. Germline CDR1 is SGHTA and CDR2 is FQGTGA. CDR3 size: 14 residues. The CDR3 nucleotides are TGTGCCAGCAGCCTTGTGGGGGGGTTGGAGACCCAGTACTTC. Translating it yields CASSLVGGLETQYF.

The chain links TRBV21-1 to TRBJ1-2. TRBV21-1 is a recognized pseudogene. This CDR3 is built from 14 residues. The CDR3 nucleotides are TGTGCCAGCAGCGGGCGGGAGGGGGGCGGTGGCTACACCTTC. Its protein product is CASSGREGGGGYTF.

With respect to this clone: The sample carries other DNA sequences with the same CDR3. The CDR3 region is CASSVGTGSNQPQHF. CDR3 nucleotides: TGTGCCAGCAGCGTAGGGACAGGGAGCAATCAGCCCCAGCATTTT. The chain links TRBV9 to TRBJ1-5; 8 bases are shared with TRBD1. The ends lost 0 bases at V and 1 base at J; junction bases unmatched: 0. The CDR3 extends over 15 amino acids. CDR1 is SGDLS, CDR2 YYNGEE, per germline.

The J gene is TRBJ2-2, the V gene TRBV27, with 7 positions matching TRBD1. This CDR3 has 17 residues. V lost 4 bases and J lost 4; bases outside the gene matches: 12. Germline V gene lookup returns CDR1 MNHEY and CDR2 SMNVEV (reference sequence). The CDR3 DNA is TGTGCCAGCAGTTCCCCCCGACAGGGCCTAAGCACCGGGGAGCTGTTTTTT. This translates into CASSSPRQGLSTGELFF.

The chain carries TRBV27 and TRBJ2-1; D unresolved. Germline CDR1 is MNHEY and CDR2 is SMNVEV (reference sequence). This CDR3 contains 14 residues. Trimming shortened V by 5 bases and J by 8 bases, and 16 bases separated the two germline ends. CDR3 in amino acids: CASSPTPGNHEQFF. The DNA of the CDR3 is TGTGCCAGCAGTCCTACGCCTGGGAATCATGAGCAGTTCTTC.

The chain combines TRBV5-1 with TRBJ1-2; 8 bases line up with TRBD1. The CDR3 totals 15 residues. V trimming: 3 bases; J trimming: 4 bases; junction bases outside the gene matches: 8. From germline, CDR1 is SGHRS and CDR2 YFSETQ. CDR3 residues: CASSSGGQGLYGYTF. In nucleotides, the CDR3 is TGCGCCAGCAGCTCGGGAGGACAGGGCCTCTATGGCTACACCTTC. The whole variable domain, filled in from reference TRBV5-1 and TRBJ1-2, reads KAGVTQTPRYLIKTRGQQVTLSCSPISGHRSVSWYQQTPGQGLQFLFEYFSETQRNKGNFPGRFSGRQFSNSRSEMNVSTLELGDSALYLCASSSGGQGLYGYTFGSGTRLTVV.

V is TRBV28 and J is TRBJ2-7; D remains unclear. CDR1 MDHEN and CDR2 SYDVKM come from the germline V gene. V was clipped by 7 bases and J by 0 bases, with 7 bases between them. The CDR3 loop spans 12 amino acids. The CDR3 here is CASISFSYEQYF. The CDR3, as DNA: TGTGCCAGCATAAGCTTCTCCTACGAGCAGTACTTC.

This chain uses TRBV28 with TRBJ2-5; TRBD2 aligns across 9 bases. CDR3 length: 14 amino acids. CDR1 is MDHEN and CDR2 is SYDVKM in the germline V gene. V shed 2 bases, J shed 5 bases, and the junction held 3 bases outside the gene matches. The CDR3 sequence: CASSLIAGVETQYF. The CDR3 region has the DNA TGTGCCAGCAGTTTAATAGCGGGGGTCGAGACCCAGTACTTC.